This is a list of T cell receptor beta chains from one sample in a study of T cell repertoires in cytomegalovirus infection. TCRdb redid the calling of the reads with MiXCR, one entry per CDR3 protein. The sample lists under 300,000 distinct CDR3 sequences, about 20% occurring once. These receptors have no known antigen. This sample comprised cultured PBMCs, obtained from culture after CMV antigen stimulation. All receptors derive from a human donor in good health (CMV status not recorded). Some clones in this sample may be carry-over from other donors' samples. Each CDR3 is given with its conserved first and last residue. D genes are given only for firm matches. Expanded clones get a size class; other rows say once, few or many, or leave the size out.

d_call: NA; v_call: TRBV6-2/TRBV6-3; j_call: TRBJ2-7; clone_size: few; cdr3_nt: TGTGCCAGCAGCGACCAAGGGGGTTGGTACGAGCAGTACTTC; cdr3_aa: CASSDQGGWYEQYF
d_call: NA; v_call: TRBV28; j_call: TRBJ1-5; clone_size: NA; cdr3_nt: TGTGCCAGCAGTTTAAAACCCTCCCAAAGCAATCAGCCCCAGCATTTT; cdr3_aa: CASSLKPSQSNQPQHF
d_call: TRBD2; v_call: TRBV12-3/TRBV12-4; j_call: TRBJ2-6; clone_size: many; cdr3_nt: TGTGCCAGCAGTCCTCTAGCGGGAGGGGTTGGGGCCAACGTCCTGACTTTC; cdr3_aa: CASSPLAGGVGANVLTF
d_call: NA; v_call: TRBV25-1; j_call: TRBJ1-1; clone_size: NA; cdr3_nt: TGTGCCAGCAGTGGGCTACAGAGGGCTTTCTTT; cdr3_aa: CASSGLQRAFF
d_call: TRBD2; v_call: TRBV7-2; j_call: TRBJ2-4; clone_size: many; cdr3_nt: TGTGCCAGCAGCTTAGAGGGGACTACCTTAAACATTCAGTACTTC; cdr3_aa: CASSLEGTTLNIQYF
d_call: NA; v_call: TRBV27; j_call: TRBJ2-7; clone_size: few; cdr3_nt: TGTGCCAGCAGTCCCGCCGCAGCGATCAGCTACGAGCAGTACTTC; cdr3_aa: CASSPAAAISYEQYF
d_call: TRBD1; v_call: TRBV4-1; j_call: TRBJ2-1; clone_size: many; cdr3_nt: TGCGCCAGCAGATACGGGACAGGGGGCGTGGGTGAGCAGTTCTTC; cdr3_aa: CASRYGTGGVGEQFF
d_call: NA; v_call: TRBV19; j_call: TRBJ2-1; clone_size: NA; cdr3_nt: TGTGCCAGTAGTCCGGGGACATCCAATTACGGCTACAATGAGCAGTTCTTC; cdr3_aa: CASSPGTSNYGYNEQFF
d_call: NA; v_call: TRBV4-1; j_call: TRBJ2-1; clone_size: NA; cdr3_nt: TGCGCCAGCAGCCAATCGACCAGGGTCCTCGATGAGCAGTTCTTC; cdr3_aa: CASSQSTRVLDEQFF
d_call: NA; v_call: TRBV20-1; j_call: TRBJ1-1; clone_size: NA; cdr3_nt: TGCAGTGCCCCAGACGGGGGCCCCGAAGCTTTCTTT; cdr3_aa: CSAPDGGPEAFF
d_call: NA; v_call: TRBV7-3; j_call: TRBJ2-1; clone_size: once; cdr3_nt: TGTGCCAGCAGCGTAGTAGCTTACAATGAGCAGTTCTTC; cdr3_aa: CASSVVAYNEQFF
d_call: TRBD2; v_call: TRBV19; j_call: TRBJ2-1; clone_size: few; cdr3_nt: TGTGCCAGTAGGGGAGGGCCTACCTACAATGAGCAGTTCTTC; cdr3_aa: CASRGGPTYNEQFF
d_call: NA; v_call: TRBV7-3; j_call: TRBJ1-1; clone_size: NA; cdr3_nt: TGTGCCAGCAGCCAGTTGGGGTCAAACACTGAAGCTTTCTTT; cdr3_aa: CASSQLGSNTEAFF
d_call: NA; v_call: TRBV18; j_call: TRBJ2-5; clone_size: few; cdr3_nt: TGTGCCAGCTCACTAGGACTAAACCAAGAGACCCAGTACTTC; cdr3_aa: CASSLGLNQETQYF
d_call: TRBD2; v_call: TRBV7-6; j_call: TRBJ2-7; clone_size: medium-sized; cdr3_nt: TGTGCCAGCAGCTCAGCGGGACCCTACGAGCAGTACTTC; cdr3_aa: CASSSAGPYEQYF
d_call: TRBD1; v_call: TRBV9; j_call: TRBJ1-4; clone_size: few; cdr3_nt: TGTGCCAGCAGCGAGCAGGGGGGGAGAACTAATGAAAAACTGTTTTTT; cdr3_aa: CASSEQGGRTNEKLFF
d_call: NA; v_call: TRBV7-9; j_call: TRBJ2-1; clone_size: many; cdr3_nt: TGTGCCAGCAGCTCGACAGGGAGGTTCGATGAGCAGTTCTTC; cdr3_aa: CASSSTGRFDEQFF
d_call: NA; v_call: TRBV7-2; j_call: TRBJ2-2; clone_size: many; cdr3_nt: TGTGCCAGCACCCGACCCCCGCCAGGGCGTGCGAACACCGGGGAGCTGTTTTTT; cdr3_aa: CASTRPPPGRANTGELFF
d_call: NA; v_call: TRBV10-3; j_call: TRBJ2-2; clone_size: few; cdr3_nt: TGTGCCATCAGAGGAAGTGTGGGATTCGACACCGGGGAGCTGTTTTTT; cdr3_aa: CAIRGSVGFDTGELFF
d_call: NA; v_call: TRBV7-2; j_call: TRBJ1-6; clone_size: few; cdr3_nt: TGTGCCAGCAGCTTTGGGGGTCGTATTCGTTCACCCCTCCACTTT; cdr3_aa: CASSFGGRIRSPLHF
d_call: TRBD2; v_call: TRBV19; j_call: TRBJ2-3; clone_size: NA; cdr3_nt: TGTGCCAGTAGTCTTCGCGGGAGAGGGACAGATACGCAGTATTTT; cdr3_aa: CASSLRGRGTDTQYF
d_call: NA; v_call: TRBV4-2; j_call: TRBJ1-1; clone_size: NA; cdr3_nt: TGTGCCAGCAGCCAGCCCACAGTGAACACTGAAGCTTTCTTT; cdr3_aa: CASSQPTVNTEAFF
d_call: NA; v_call: TRBV28; j_call: TRBJ2-3; clone_size: few; cdr3_nt: TGTGCCAGCAGCCCCTCGGGGAGACAGTATTTT; cdr3_aa: CASSPSGRQYF
d_call: NA; v_call: TRBV7-6; j_call: TRBJ2-2; clone_size: many; cdr3_nt: TGTGCCAGCCGACAGGGACTCTCGAACACCGGGGAGCTGTTTTTT; cdr3_aa: CASRQGLSNTGELFF
d_call: NA; v_call: TRBV24-1; j_call: TRBJ2-1; clone_size: NA; cdr3_nt: TGTGCCACCAGTGACCCCACCGGACTTTACAATGAGCAGTTCTTC; cdr3_aa: CATSDPTGLYNEQFF
d_call: NA; v_call: TRBV7-2; j_call: TRBJ1-5; clone_size: many; cdr3_nt: TGTGCCAGCAGCTCCTGGGGGAGTCAGCCCCAGCATTTT; cdr3_aa: CASSSWGSQPQHF
d_call: NA; v_call: TRBV28; j_call: TRBJ1-6; clone_size: few; cdr3_nt: TGTGCCAGCAGCTCCGGGGCAGTCTATAATTCACCCCTCCACTTT; cdr3_aa: CASSSGAVYNSPLHF
d_call: TRBD1; v_call: TRBV5-1; j_call: TRBJ1-1; clone_size: many; cdr3_nt: TGCGCCAGCAGCTTGACAGGGGGCTCGAACACTGAAGCTTTCTTT; cdr3_aa: CASSLTGGSNTEAFF
d_call: NA; v_call: TRBV7-2; j_call: TRBJ1-5; clone_size: NA; cdr3_nt: TGTGCCAGCAGCTCAAACGTGGACGGAATTCAGCATTTT; cdr3_aa: CASSSNVDGIQHF
d_call: TRBD1; v_call: TRBV6-8; j_call: TRBJ1-5; clone_size: NA; cdr3_nt: TGTGCCAGCAGGGGACTACAGGGGGCCTACAATCAGCCCCAGCATTTT; cdr3_aa: CASRGLQGAYNQPQHF
d_call: NA; v_call: TRBV29-1; j_call: TRBJ2-7; clone_size: NA; cdr3_nt: TGCAGCGTTTTTTTGAGGGGTTTATCCACCTACGAGCAGTACTTC; cdr3_aa: CSVFLRGLSTYEQYF
d_call: TRBD2; v_call: TRBV7-9; j_call: TRBJ2-1; clone_size: few; cdr3_nt: TGTGCCAGCAGCTCGCGGACTAGCGGGAGAAATGAGCAGTTCTTC; cdr3_aa: CASSSRTSGRNEQFF
d_call: TRBD2; v_call: TRBV6-1; j_call: TRBJ2-3; clone_size: NA; cdr3_nt: TGTGCCAGCAGAAACGTAGGTCTAGCGGGGACCTCTAGCACAGATACGCAGTATTTT; cdr3_aa: CASRNVGLAGTSSTDTQYF
d_call: TRBD1; v_call: TRBV7-9; j_call: TRBJ1-2; clone_size: NA; cdr3_nt: TGTGCCAGCAGCCCGGGGGACAGCGACGGCAGGATGACATTC; cdr3_aa: CASSPGDSDGRMTF
d_call: TRBD1; v_call: TRBV7-2; j_call: TRBJ1-2; clone_size: many; cdr3_nt: TGTGCCAGCAGCGATTGGGACAGGGGGCAGGAAGGCTACACCTTC; cdr3_aa: CASSDWDRGQEGYTF
d_call: NA; v_call: TRBV5-1; j_call: TRBJ2-1; clone_size: NA; cdr3_nt: TGCGCCAGCAGCTTGGCCGTATGGAATGAGCAGTTCTTC; cdr3_aa: CASSLAVWNEQFF
d_call: NA; v_call: TRBV28; j_call: TRBJ1-6; clone_size: NA; cdr3_nt: TGTGCCAGCATAGGCCCAACCTCCTATAATTCACCCCTCCACTTT; cdr3_aa: CASIGPTSYNSPLHF
d_call: TRBD2; v_call: TRBV12-3/TRBV12-4; j_call: TRBJ2-5; clone_size: NA; cdr3_nt: TGTGCCAGCAGCAAAAGAACCATAGCGGGAGTCCAAGAGACCCAGTACTTC; cdr3_aa: CASSKRTIAGVQETQYF
d_call: TRBD2; v_call: TRBV7-6; j_call: TRBJ2-7; clone_size: many; cdr3_nt: TGTGCCAGCAGCTACCGGGACTACTCCTACGAGCAGTACTTC; cdr3_aa: CASSYRDYSYEQYF
d_call: TRBD1; v_call: TRBV7-3; j_call: TRBJ2-1; clone_size: many; cdr3_nt: TGTGCCAGCAGCTTATTGGACAGGGGGACGTCCTACAATGAGCAGTTCTTC; cdr3_aa: CASSLLDRGTSYNEQFF
d_call: TRBD2; v_call: TRBV20-1; j_call: TRBJ2-3; clone_size: NA; cdr3_nt: TGCAGTGCACCTCCATCTAGCGGGAGCCTCCCAGGAGATACGCAGTATTTT; cdr3_aa: CSAPPSSGSLPGDTQYF
d_call: NA; v_call: TRBV11-3; j_call: TRBJ2-3; clone_size: many; cdr3_nt: TGTGCCAGCCGGCGGGCAGGGGCGCGAGATACGCAGTATTTT; cdr3_aa: CASRRAGARDTQYF
d_call: TRBD1; v_call: TRBV19; j_call: TRBJ1-2; clone_size: NA; cdr3_nt: TGTGCCAGTAGTATCGACAGGGGGCAAAATGGCTACACCTTC; cdr3_aa: CASSIDRGQNGYTF
d_call: NA; v_call: TRBV12-5; j_call: TRBJ2-5; clone_size: NA; cdr3_nt: TGTGCTAGTGGTTCGCCGGGACAAAGTGACCAGTACTTC; cdr3_aa: CASGSPGQSDQYF
d_call: TRBD2; v_call: TRBV20-1; j_call: TRBJ2-1; clone_size: NA; cdr3_nt: TGCAGTGCTAGCGGGAGGGCCATAAATGAGCAGTTCTTC; cdr3_aa: CSASGRAINEQFF
d_call: TRBD1; v_call: TRBV10-3; j_call: TRBJ1-2; clone_size: few; cdr3_nt: TGTGCCATCCTTACTTCGACAGGGGGAGCCTATGGCTACACCTTC; cdr3_aa: CAILTSTGGAYGYTF
d_call: NA; v_call: TRBV18; j_call: TRBJ2-5; clone_size: few; cdr3_nt: TGTGCCAGCTCACCAGGCAAAGAGACCCAGTACTTC; cdr3_aa: CASSPGKETQYF
d_call: NA; v_call: TRBV7-9; j_call: TRBJ2-6; clone_size: NA; cdr3_nt: TGTGCCAGCAGCTTTCGGGCCAACGTCCTGACTTTC; cdr3_aa: CASSFRANVLTF
d_call: TRBD1; v_call: TRBV7-2; j_call: TRBJ2-3; clone_size: many; cdr3_nt: TGTGCCAGCAGCTCCCTTGGGGACAGTACAGATACGCAGTATTTT; cdr3_aa: CASSSLGDSTDTQYF
d_call: NA; v_call: TRBV18; j_call: TRBJ2-3; clone_size: NA; cdr3_nt: TGTGCCAGCTCACCACCGAAGGGTCGTGGAGATACGCAGTATTTT; cdr3_aa: CASSPPKGRGDTQYF
d_call: NA; v_call: TRBV10-3; j_call: TRBJ2-6; clone_size: many; cdr3_nt: TGTGCCATCAGCTCAGACGCTGGGGCCAACGTCCTGACTTTC; cdr3_aa: CAISSDAGANVLTF
d_call: TRBD1; v_call: TRBV28; j_call: TRBJ1-2; clone_size: many; cdr3_nt: TGTGCCAGCAGTTTAGTAGGACAGGGGAACTATGGCTACACCTTC; cdr3_aa: CASSLVGQGNYGYTF
d_call: NA; v_call: TRBV15; j_call: TRBJ2-1; clone_size: NA; cdr3_nt: TGTGCCACGACTTCCCCGGGCAGCTACAATGAGCAGTTCTTC; cdr3_aa: CATTSPGSYNEQFF
d_call: NA; v_call: TRBV15; j_call: TRBJ1-4; clone_size: few; cdr3_nt: TGTGCCACACAGCCCCGGGGGGCGCGAGAAAAACTGTTTTTT; cdr3_aa: CATQPRGAREKLFF